This T cell receptor beta chain is drawn from a study of chemoradiotherapy in HPV16-positive cancers. Trimming removed 5 bases from V and 9 bases from J, with 20 bases in between. The CDR3 totals 15 residues. Germline CDR1 and CDR2: PRHDT and FYEKMQ (reference sequence). Assay used: immunoSEQ multiplex PCR; TCRdb lists only in-frame clones, some missing. Of about 12,000 clones in the sample, roughly 80% are singletons; the top ten hold roughly 1.4%. This clonotype originated in a human donor with HPV-associated anogenital cancer. Collection of the sample occurred from a patient who underwent chemoradiotherapy. The rearrangement uses TRBV13 and TRBJ1-3; D gene unclear. The chain's CDR3 is CASSPQPDIEGTIYF. The CDR3 coding sequence is TGTGCCAGCAGCCCCCAGCCCGATATCGAGGGCACCATATATTTT. The variable domain in full, with the rest retrieved from reference TRBV13 and TRBJ1-3, is AAGVIQSPRHLIKEKRETATLKCYPIPRHDTVYWYQQGPGQDPQFLISFYEKMQSDKGSIPDRFSAQQFSDYHSELNMSSLELGDSALYFCASSPQPDIEGTIYFGEGSWLTVV.